These T cell receptor beta chains were read from a single sample in a study of regulatory T cells in long-lasting Graves disease. TCRdb ran MiXCR on the multiplex PCR reads and lists one entry per CDR3 protein. The sample contains 540,000 or so distinct CDR3 sequences, approximately 13% of which appear only once. The data were also submitted as part of a second study, on T cells in Graves' hyperthyroidism and ophthalmopathy.

Source: peripheral blood mononuclear cells (PBMCs), taken at new diagnosis, from a patient treated with antithyroid drugs. The source is a man younger than 45 with Graves disease. Each CDR3 is given with its conserved first and last residue. D genes are given only for firm matches. Clone size is given for some rows only: seen once, a few or many times, or a class if the clone is expanded.

TRBJ1-1 | - | TRBV20-1 | - | TGCAGTGCTAGTAAGTCCTCTGAAGCTTTCTTT | CSASKSSEAFF
TRBJ1-1 | many | TRBV7-9 | - | TGTGCCAGCAGCGCCTTAGGGGGGGACACTGAAGCTTTCTTT | CASSALGGDTEAFF
TRBJ2-2 | many | TRBV28 | - | TGTGCCAGCAGTGAGGCCGAGGACACCGGGGAGCTGTTTTTT | CASSEAEDTGELFF
TRBJ1-5 | - | TRBV20-1 | - | TGCAGTGCTAGAGATGTGAGGGGGGATCAGCCCCAGCATTTT | CSARDVRGDQPQHF
TRBJ1-1 | - | TRBV9 | - | TGTGCCAGCAGCCCCCAACCGGGACGGAGCACTGAAGCTTTCTTT | CASSPQPGRSTEAFF
TRBJ2-7 | - | TRBV4-1 | TRBD2 | TGCGCCAGCAGCCCGACTAGCGGCGACCGATACGAGCAGTACTTC | CASSPTSGDRYEQYF
TRBJ2-3 | many | TRBV15 | TRBD2 | TGTGCCACCAGCAGAGAAAGGCTAGCGGTAGCAGATACGCAGTATTTT | CATSRERLAVADTQYF
TRBJ2-6 | many | TRBV27 | - | TGTGCCAGCAGTTTGATTCCCTCTGGGGCCAACGTCCTGACTTTC | CASSLIPSGANVLTF
TRBJ2-5 | - | TRBV7-3 | TRBD2 | TGTGCCAGCAGCTTACAAGCGGGAGTTGAGACCCAGTACTTC | CASSLQAGVETQYF
TRBJ2-3 | few | TRBV18 | - | TGTGCCAGCTCGCCACAGGGGGACTATAAGACAGATACGCAGTATTTT | CASSPQGDYKTDTQYF
TRBJ2-1 | few | TRBV6-1 | TRBD2 | TGTGCCAGCAGTGAACGGGCTAGCGGGACATACAATGAGCAGTTCTTC | CASSERASGTYNEQFF
TRBJ2-5 | few | TRBV12-3/TRBV12-4 | TRBD2 | TGTGCCAGCAGTTTAGCCCCACTAGCGGGAGGAACAAAAGAGACCCAGTACTTC | CASSLAPLAGGTKETQYF
TRBJ2-3 | many | TRBV29-1 | TRBD2 | TGCAGCGTTGAAGATCCGGCTAGCGGGAGTGTTTTTGATACGCAGTATTTT | CSVEDPASGSVFDTQYF
TRBJ1-2 | - | TRBV4-1 | - | TGCGCCAGCAGCCAAGACTTTGCTTTGGAAATTCAAGGGGACTATGGCTACACCTTC | CASSQDFALEIQGDYGYTF
TRBJ2-2 | - | TRBV28 | - | TGTGCCAGCAGTTTCCTGATCACCGGGGAGCTGTTTTTT | CASSFLITGELFF
TRBJ2-7 | many | TRBV7-2 | - | TGTGCCAGCAGACCTCAGGGGGGCGAGCAGTACTTC | CASRPQGGEQYF
TRBJ2-1 | many | TRBV30 | - | TGTGCCTGGAGTCCTACTCCCTTCTCCTACAATGAGCAGTTCTTC | CAWSPTPFSYNEQFF
TRBJ2-7 | - | TRBV12-3/TRBV12-4 | TRBD2 | TGTGCCAGCAGTCTTGGGGGGTTACTAGCGGGAAGATCCCACGAGCAGTACTTC | CASSLGGLLAGRSHEQYF
TRBJ2-1 | many | TRBV6-1 | - | TGTGCCAGCACTAAGACTGGGGACTACAATGAGCAGTTCTTC | CASTKTGDYNEQFF
TRBJ2-3 | - | TRBV30 | - | TGTGCCTGGAGTGTAGAACAGAGCACAGATACGCAGTATTTT | CAWSVEQSTDTQYF
TRBJ2-1 | many | TRBV12-5 | TRBD2 | TGTGCTAGTGGTACAAATAGCGGGAGGTACTACAATGAGCAGTTCTTC | CASGTNSGRYYNEQFF
TRBJ2-1 | many | TRBV29-1 | - | TGCAGCATCCCAGGTACTCCTCGTCGGAATGAGCAGTTCTTC | CSIPGTPRRNEQFF
TRBJ1-2 | - | TRBV24-1 | - | TGTGCCACCAGTTTGCAGGACAACTATGGCTACACCTTC | CATSLQDNYGYTF
TRBJ2-5 | few | TRBV29-1 | - | TGCAGCGTTCGGGACCCTTCGGGGACCCAGTACTTC | CSVRDPSGTQYF
TRBJ2-7 | few | TRBV4-1 | TRBD2 | TGCGCCAGCAGCCGACCGGGACTACAATACGAGCAGTACTTC | CASSRPGLQYEQYF
TRBJ2-5 | - | TRBV6-1 | TRBD1 | TGTGCCAGCAGCCGCGGTCCCGGGACAGGGGAAGAGACCCAGTACTTC | CASSRGPGTGEETQYF
TRBJ2-7 | few | TRBV2 | TRBD1 | TGTGCCAGCAGTGAAGGGGACAGGTCCTACGAGCAGTACTTC | CASSEGDRSYEQYF
TRBJ2-7 | many | TRBV30 | - | TGTGCCTGGAGTGACTCCTACGAGCAGTACTTC | CAWSDSYEQYF
TRBJ2-1 | many | TRBV20-1 | TRBD2 | TGCAGTGCTAGAATAGCGGGGGGAGCCGGGGGCGCCTACAATGAGCAGTTCTTC | CSARIAGGAGGAYNEQFF
TRBJ1-1 | many | TRBV29-1 | - | TGCAGCGTTAAAACCCGGAACACTGAAGCTTTCTTT | CSVKTRNTEAFF
TRBJ2-1 | many | TRBV27 | TRBD2 | TGTGCCAGCAGTTTACTGACAGCCAAGGCCAGGACTAGCTTAGATGAGCAGTTCTTC | CASSLLTAKARTSLDEQFF
TRBJ2-3 | many | TRBV2 | TRBD2 | TGTGCCAGCACCGGACTAGCGGGCTTGGGCACAGATACGCAGTATTTT | CASTGLAGLGTDTQYF
TRBJ2-2 | many | TRBV10-3 | TRBD1 | TGTGCCCTTAAAACAGGGGGAAATGATGGCGGGGAGCTGTTTTTT | CALKTGGNDGGELFF
TRBJ2-1 | many | TRBV3-1 | TRBD2 | TGTGCCAGCAGCCAAGACCTGACTAGCGGGATTTCGGATGAGCAGTTCTTC | CASSQDLTSGISDEQFF
TRBJ1-6 | many | TRBV27 | TRBD1 | TGTGCCACCGCCGGGACAGGGGCGTCGGTATTCCTTAATTCACCCCTCCACTTT | CATAGTGASVFLNSPLHF
TRBJ2-7 | many | TRBV15 | - | TGTGCCACCAGCGGATCTTGGACAGTCTCCTACGAGCAGTACTTC | CATSGSWTVSYEQYF
TRBJ2-5 | - | TRBV5-1 | - | TGCGCCAGCAGCTTAAAGCCGGGGGAGACCCAGTACTTC | CASSLKPGETQYF
TRBJ2-1 | many | TRBV7-2 | TRBD2 | TGTGCCAACAGCTTAGGTAGCGGGAGAGGTAATGAGCAGTTCTTC | CANSLGSGRGNEQFF
TRBJ2-7 | few | TRBV29-1 | TRBD2 | TGCAGCGTGGGGACTAGCGGGGACTACGAGCAGTACTTC | CSVGTSGDYEQYF
TRBJ1-4 | few | TRBV18 | - | TGTGCCAGCTCACAATTTACGGGGGAAAACGAAAGACTGTTTTTT | CASSQFTGENERLFF
TRBJ1-4 | few | TRBV7-2 | TRBD1 | TGTGCCGGCAGCTTCCAGGGGGCGCGCACTAATGAAAAACTGTTTTTT | CAGSFQGARTNEKLFF
TRBJ2-7 | - | TRBV29-1 | TRBD2 | TGCAGCGTCGGGTACTTTTTAGCGGGCTACGAGCAGTACTTC | CSVGYFLAGYEQYF
TRBJ1-1 | many | TRBV2 | - | TGTGCCACCTCAAGGGCGCAGGGGCTTTATGCTTTCTTT | CATSRAQGLYAFF
TRBJ2-7 | many | TRBV11-2 | TRBD2 | TGTGCCAGCAGCTTATCGGGACTAGGCTTGGGAGAGCAGTACTTC | CASSLSGLGLGEQYF
TRBJ2-4 | many | TRBV12-3/TRBV12-4 | - | TGTGCCAGCAGTTTAGTCGCCGGGTCTGGCGGAGACTTCCCCAAAAACATTCAGTACTTC | CASSLVAGSGGDFPKNIQYF
TRBJ2-3 | - | TRBV9 | TRBD2 | TGTGCCAGCAGCGAAACTAGCGGGATCACAGATACGCAGTATTTT | CASSETSGITDTQYF
TRBJ2-7 | - | TRBV4-3 | - | TGCGCCAGCAGCCAAGATTTGGGAGACAGCTCATACGAGCAGTACTTC | CASSQDLGDSSYEQYF
TRBJ2-7 | - | TRBV20-1 | - | TGCAGTGCTGCAACCGGGACGGTCTCCTACGAGCAGTACTTC | CSAATGTVSYEQYF
TRBJ2-7 | many | TRBV5-1 | - | TGCGCCAGCAGCTTGACGGGAGAAGCGGCCCTACGGAAGTACTTC | CASSLTGEAALRKYF
TRBJ2-3 | - | TRBV10-1 | - | TGCGCCAGCAGTGAGGTTGATGGAGAGTACACAGATACGCAGTATTTT | CASSEVDGEYTDTQYF
TRBJ2-3 | many | TRBV12-3/TRBV12-4 | - | TGTGCCATCCCGCCGGACGGAGACACCCGCACAGATACGCAGTATTTT | CAIPPDGDTRTDTQYF
TRBJ2-3 | - | TRBV12-3/TRBV12-4 | TRBD2 | TGTGCCAGCAGTTCTAGCGGGAGTGTCACAGATACGCAGTATTTT | CASSSSGSVTDTQYF
TRBJ1-5 | few | TRBV20-1 | - | TGCAGTGCTCAAGACAGCGACGCCCAGCATTTT | CSAQDSDAQHF
TRBJ1-3 | - | TRBV11-2 | - | TGTGTCAGCAGCTTAGGCCAAGGGACCTCTGGAAACACCATATATTTT | CVSSLGQGTSGNTIYF
TRBJ2-7 | many | TRBV20-1 | - | TGCAGTGCTACTTTCCGGGATCCCCACGAGCAGTACTTC | CSATFRDPHEQYF
TRBJ2-1 | - | TRBV9 | TRBD2 | TGTGCCAGCAGCGACGGGAGGGCCTACAATGAGCAGTTCTTC | CASSDGRAYNEQFF
TRBJ2-5 | many | TRBV2 | - | TGTGCCAGCAGCGCGCTAAAAGAGACCCAGTACTTC | CASSALKETQYF
TRBJ2-3 | - | TRBV27 | - | TGTGCCAGCAGTTTACAGGCGGTTTGGGATACGCAGTATTTT | CASSLQAVWDTQYF
TRBJ1-1 | many | TRBV6-1 | - | TGTGCCAGCAGTGACTCACCAACCAGATCGAACACTGAAGCTTTCTTT | CASSDSPTRSNTEAFF